The entry below describes one TCR beta chain. This sample was taken from a study of blood T cell repertoires in COVID-19. The method was immunoSEQ multiplex PCR; TCRdb's version includes in-frame clones alone and lacks a portion of them. Among approximately 110,000 clones listed, 85% to 90% were seen once. This CDR3 contains 19 residues. Germline V gives CDR1 SGDLS, CDR2 YYNGEE. The junction had 15 bases not matched to a gene; V was cut back by 3 bases and J by 3 bases. The TCR originated in a woman over 75 with COVID-19, enrolled during active disease. The sample taken for sequencing was peripheral blood. V gene TRBV9 combines with J gene TRBJ2-6, with TRBD1 matching over 7 bases. The CDR3, as DNA: TGTGCCAGCAGCGCCGGACAGGTAGGAGGATTTGGTGGGGCCAACGTCCTGACTTTC. This codes for CASSAGQVGGFGGANVLTF.